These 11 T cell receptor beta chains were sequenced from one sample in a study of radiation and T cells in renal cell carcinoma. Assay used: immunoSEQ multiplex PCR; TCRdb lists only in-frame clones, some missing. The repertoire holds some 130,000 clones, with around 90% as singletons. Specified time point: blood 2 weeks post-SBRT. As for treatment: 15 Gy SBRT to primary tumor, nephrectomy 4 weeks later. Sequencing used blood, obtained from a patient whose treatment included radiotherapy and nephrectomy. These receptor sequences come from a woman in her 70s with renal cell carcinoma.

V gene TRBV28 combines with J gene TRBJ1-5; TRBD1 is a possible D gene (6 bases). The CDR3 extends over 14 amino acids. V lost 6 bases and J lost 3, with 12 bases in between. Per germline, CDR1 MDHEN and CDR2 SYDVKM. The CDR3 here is CASSPQGYNQPQHF. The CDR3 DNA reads TGTGCCAGCAGCCCACAGGGATACAATCAGCCCCAGCATTTT. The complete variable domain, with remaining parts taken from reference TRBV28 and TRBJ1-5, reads DVKVTQSSRYLVKRTGEKVFLECVQDMDHENMFWYRQDPGLGLRLIYFSYDVKMKEKGDIPEGYSVSREKKERFSLILESASTNQTSMYLCASSPQGYNQPQHFGDGTRLSIL.

The CDR3 is CASSPGNSGANVLTF. The CDR3, as DNA: TGTGCCAGCAGCCCAGGAAACTCTGGGGCCAACGTCCTGACTTTC. The chain combines TRBV7-6 with TRBJ2-6, with D unclear. V lost 5 bases to trimming and J lost 0 bases, with 8 bases between them. The CDR3 is 15 amino acids. CDR1 is SGHVS, CDR2 FNYEAQ, per germline. The variable domain in full, completed from reference TRBV7-6 and TRBJ2-6, reads GAGVSQSPRYKVTKRGQDVALRCDPISGHVSLYWYRQALGQGPEFLTYFNYEAQQDKSGLPNDRFSAERPEGSISTLTIQRTEQRDSAMYRCASSPGNSGANVLTFGAGSRLTVL.

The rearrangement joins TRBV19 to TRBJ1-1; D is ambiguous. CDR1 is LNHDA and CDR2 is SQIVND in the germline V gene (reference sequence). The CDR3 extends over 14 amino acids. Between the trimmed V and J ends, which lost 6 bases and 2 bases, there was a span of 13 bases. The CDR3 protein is CASRRVERNTEAFF. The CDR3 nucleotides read TGTGCCAGTAGAAGGGTGGAGAGAAACACTGAAGCTTTCTTT.

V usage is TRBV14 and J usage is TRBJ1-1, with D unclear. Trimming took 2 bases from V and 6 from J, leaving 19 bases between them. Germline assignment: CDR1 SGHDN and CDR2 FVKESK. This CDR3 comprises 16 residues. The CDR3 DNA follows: TGTGCCAGCAGCCAAAATATAAGGATGGGGAGCTCTGAAGCTTTCTTT. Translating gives CASSQNIRMGSSEAFF.

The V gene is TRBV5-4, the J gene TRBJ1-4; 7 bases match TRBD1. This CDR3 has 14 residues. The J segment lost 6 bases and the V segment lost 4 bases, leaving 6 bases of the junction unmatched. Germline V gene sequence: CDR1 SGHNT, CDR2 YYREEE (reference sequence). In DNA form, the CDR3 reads TGTGCCAGCAGCCCGACAGGGAACCATGAAAAACTGTTTTTT. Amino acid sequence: CASSPTGNHEKLFF. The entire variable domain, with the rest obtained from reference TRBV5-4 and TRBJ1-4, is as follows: ETGVTQSPTHLIKTRGQQVTLRCSSQSGHNTVSWYQQALGQGPQFIFQYYREEENGRGNFPPRFSGLQFPNYSSELNVNALELDDSALYLCASSPTGNHEKLFFGSGTQLSVL.

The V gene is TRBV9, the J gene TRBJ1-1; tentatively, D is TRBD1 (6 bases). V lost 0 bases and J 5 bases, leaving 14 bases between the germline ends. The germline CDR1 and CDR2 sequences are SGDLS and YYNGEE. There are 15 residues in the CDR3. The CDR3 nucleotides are TGTGCCAGCAGCGTAGGGGAGGGGGTTGGGACTGAAGCTTTCTTT. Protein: CASSVGEGVGTEAFF.

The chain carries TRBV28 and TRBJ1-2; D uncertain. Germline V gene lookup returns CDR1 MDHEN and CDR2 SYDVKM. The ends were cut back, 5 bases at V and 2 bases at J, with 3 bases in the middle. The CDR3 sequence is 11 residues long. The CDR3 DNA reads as TGTGCCAGCAGTAACAACTATGGCTACACCTTC. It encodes CASSNNYGYTF.

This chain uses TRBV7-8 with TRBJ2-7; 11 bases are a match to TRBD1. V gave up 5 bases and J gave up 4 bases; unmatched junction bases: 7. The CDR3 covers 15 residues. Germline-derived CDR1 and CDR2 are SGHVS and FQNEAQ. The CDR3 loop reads CASSLPRDRGYEQYF. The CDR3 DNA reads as TGTGCCAGCAGCCTCCCCCGGGACAGGGGGTACGAGCAGTACTTC.

The CDR3 loop is CASSSRGQGASYTF. Here the CDR3 DNA reads TGCGCCAGCAGCTCGCGCGGACAGGGGGCGAGCTACACCTTC. The V and J genes are TRBV5-1 and TRBJ1-2; 11 nucleotides match TRBD1. J gave up 9 bases and V 3 bases, and 7 bases lay outside the gene matches. The CDR3 is made up of 14 amino acids. Germline V gene lookup returns CDR1 SGHRS and CDR2 YFSETQ.

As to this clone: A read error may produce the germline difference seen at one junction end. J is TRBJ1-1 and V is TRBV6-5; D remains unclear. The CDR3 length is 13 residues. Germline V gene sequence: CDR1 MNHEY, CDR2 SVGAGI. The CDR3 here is CASSYSLWTGAFF. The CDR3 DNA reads TGTGCCAGCAGTTACTCGCTGTGGACTGGAGCTTTCTTT.

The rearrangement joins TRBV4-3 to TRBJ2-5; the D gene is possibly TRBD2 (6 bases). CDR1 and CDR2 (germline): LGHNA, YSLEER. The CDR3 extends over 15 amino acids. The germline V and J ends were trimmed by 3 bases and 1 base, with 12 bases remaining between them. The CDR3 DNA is TGCGCCAGCAGCCAGCTAGGGCGGGGCCAAGAGACCCAGTACTTC. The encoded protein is CASSQLGRGQETQYF.